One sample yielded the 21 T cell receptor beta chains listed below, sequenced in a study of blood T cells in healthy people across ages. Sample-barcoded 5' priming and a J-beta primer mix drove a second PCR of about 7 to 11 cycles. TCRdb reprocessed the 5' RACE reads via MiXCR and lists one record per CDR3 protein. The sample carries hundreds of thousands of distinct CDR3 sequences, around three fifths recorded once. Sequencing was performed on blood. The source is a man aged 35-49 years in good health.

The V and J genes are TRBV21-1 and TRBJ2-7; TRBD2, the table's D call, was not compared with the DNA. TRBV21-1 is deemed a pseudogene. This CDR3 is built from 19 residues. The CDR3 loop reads CASINWTRGDRQSSYEQYF. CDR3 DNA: TGTGCCAGCATTAATTGGACGCGGGGGGACCGCCAAAGCTCCTACGAGCAGTACTTC.

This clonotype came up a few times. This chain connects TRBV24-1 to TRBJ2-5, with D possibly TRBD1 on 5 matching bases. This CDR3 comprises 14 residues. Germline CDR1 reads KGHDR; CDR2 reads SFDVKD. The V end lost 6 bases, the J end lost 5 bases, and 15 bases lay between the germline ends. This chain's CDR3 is CATSRASGLETQYF. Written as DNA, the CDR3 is TGTGCCACCAGTCGTGCGTCAGGGCTGGAGACCCAGTACTTC.

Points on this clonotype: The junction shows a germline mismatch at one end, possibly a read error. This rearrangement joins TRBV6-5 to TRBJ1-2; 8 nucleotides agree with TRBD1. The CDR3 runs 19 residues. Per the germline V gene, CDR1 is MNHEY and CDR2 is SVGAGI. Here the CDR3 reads CASSYSRDRTTPSVYGYIF. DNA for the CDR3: TGTGCCAGCAGTTACTCGAGGGACAGGACGACCCCATCGGTCTATGGCTACATCTTC.

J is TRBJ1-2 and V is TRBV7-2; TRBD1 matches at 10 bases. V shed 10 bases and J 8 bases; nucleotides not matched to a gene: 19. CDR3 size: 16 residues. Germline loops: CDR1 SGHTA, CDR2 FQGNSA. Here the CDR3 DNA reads TGTGCCACGGCGCGGGACAGGGGCTTAAACTCGGGAGGCTACACCTTC. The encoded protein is CATARDRGLNSGGYTF.

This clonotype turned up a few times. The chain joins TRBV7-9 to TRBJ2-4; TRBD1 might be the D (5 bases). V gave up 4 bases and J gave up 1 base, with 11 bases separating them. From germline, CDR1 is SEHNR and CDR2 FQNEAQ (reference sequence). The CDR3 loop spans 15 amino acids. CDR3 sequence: CASSSPSGAKNIQYF. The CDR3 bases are TGTGCCAGCAGCTCACCGTCAGGGGCCAAAAACATTCAGTACTTC.

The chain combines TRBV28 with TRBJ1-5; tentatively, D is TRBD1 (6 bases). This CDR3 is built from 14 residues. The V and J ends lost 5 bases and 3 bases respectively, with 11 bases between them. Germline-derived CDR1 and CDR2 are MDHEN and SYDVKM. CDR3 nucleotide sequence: TGTGCCAGCAGTCAGGACAGCCTCAATCAGCCCCAGCATTTT. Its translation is CASSQDSLNQPQHF.

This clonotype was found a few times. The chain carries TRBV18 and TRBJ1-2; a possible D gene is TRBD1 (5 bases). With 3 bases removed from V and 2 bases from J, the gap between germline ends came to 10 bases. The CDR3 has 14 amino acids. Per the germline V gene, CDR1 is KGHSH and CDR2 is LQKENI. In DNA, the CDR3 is TGTGCCAGCTCACCGGGGGAGAGCAACTATGGCTACACCTTC. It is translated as CASSPGESNYGYTF. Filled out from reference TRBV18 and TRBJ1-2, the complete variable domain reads NAGVMQNPRHLVRRRGQEARLRCSPMKGHSHVYWYRQLPEEGLKFMVYLQKENIIDESGMPKERFSAEFPKEGPSILRIQQVVRGDSAAYFCASSPGESNYGYTFGSGTRLTVV.

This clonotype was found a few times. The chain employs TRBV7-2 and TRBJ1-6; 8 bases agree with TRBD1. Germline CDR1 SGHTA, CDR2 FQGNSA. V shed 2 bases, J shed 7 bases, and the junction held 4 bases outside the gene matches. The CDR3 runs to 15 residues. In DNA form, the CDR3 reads TGTGCCAGCAGCTTATCGGGACAGGAAAATTCACCCCTCCACTTT. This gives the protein CASSLSGQENSPLHF.

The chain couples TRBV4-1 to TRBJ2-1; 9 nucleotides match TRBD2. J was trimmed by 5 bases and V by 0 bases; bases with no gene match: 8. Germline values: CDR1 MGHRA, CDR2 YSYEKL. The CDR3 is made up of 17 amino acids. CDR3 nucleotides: TGCGCCAGCAGCCAAGATGCGGGGGGGCCCCCCCACAATGAGCAGTTCTTC. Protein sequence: CASSQDAGGPPHNEQFF.

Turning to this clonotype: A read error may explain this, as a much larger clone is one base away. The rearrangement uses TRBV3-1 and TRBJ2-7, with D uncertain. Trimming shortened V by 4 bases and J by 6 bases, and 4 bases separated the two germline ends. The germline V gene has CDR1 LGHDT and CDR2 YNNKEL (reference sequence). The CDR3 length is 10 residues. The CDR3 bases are TGTGCCAGCAGCCCCTCCGAGCAGTACTTC. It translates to CASSPSEQYF.

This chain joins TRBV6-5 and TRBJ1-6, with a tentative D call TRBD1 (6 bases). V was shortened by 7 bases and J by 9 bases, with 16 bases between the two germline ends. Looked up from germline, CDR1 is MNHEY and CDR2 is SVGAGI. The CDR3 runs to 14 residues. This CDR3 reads CASTYSAGASPLHF. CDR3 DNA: TGTGCCAGCACCTATAGTGCAGGGGCTTCACCCCTCCACTTT.

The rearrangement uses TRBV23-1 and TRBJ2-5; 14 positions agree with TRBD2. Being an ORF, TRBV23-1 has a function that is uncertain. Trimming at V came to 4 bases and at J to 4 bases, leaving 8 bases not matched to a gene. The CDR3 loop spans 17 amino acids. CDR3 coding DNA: TGCGCCAGCAGTCTGGGACTAGCGGGGGATATAGGAGAGACCCAGTACTTC. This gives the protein CASSLGLAGDIGETQYF.

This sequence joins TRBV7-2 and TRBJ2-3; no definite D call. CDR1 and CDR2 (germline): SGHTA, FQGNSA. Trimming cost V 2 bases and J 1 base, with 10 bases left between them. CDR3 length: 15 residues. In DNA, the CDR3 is TGTGCCAGCAGCTTAAGGGCAGTTGGCACAGATACGCAGTATTTT. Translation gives CASSLRAVGTDTQYF.

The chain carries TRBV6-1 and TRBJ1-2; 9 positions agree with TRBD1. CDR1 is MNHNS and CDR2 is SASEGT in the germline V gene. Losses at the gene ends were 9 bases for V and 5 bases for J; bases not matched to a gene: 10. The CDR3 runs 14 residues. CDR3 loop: CASKTGGTGYGYTF. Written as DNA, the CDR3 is TGTGCCAGTAAGACCGGCGGGACAGGGTATGGCTACACCTTC.

The CDR3 here is CSASTRASGGIDTQYF. CDR3 nucleotides: TGCAGTGCTAGCACAAGGGCTAGCGGGGGGATAGATACGCAGTATTTT. This chain uses TRBV20-1 with TRBJ2-3; 11 positions match TRBD2. Germline V gives CDR1 DFQATT, CDR2 SNEGSKA (reference sequence). V was pared by 3 bases and J by 5 bases, with 10 bases of the junction left unmatched. There are 16 residues in the CDR3.

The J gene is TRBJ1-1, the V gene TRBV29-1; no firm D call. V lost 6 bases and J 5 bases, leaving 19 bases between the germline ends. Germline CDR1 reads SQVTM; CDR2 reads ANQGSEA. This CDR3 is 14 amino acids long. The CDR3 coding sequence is TGCAGCGTGGGCGGACCGAGGAGGGATACTGAAGCTTTCTTT. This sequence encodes CSVGGPRRDTEAFF.

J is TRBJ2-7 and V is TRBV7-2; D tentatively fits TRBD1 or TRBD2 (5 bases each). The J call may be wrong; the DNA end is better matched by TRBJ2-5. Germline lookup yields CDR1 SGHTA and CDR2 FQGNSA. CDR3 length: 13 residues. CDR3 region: CASSHLEGETQYF. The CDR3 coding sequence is TGTGCCAGCAGCCACTTAGAGGGGGAGACCCAGTACTTC.

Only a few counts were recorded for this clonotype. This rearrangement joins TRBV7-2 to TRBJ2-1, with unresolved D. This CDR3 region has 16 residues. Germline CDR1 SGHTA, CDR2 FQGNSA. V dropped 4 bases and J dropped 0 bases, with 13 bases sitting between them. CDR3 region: CASSSPDPSSYNEQFF. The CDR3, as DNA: TGTGCCAGCAGCTCTCCCGATCCGAGCTCCTACAATGAGCAGTTCTTC. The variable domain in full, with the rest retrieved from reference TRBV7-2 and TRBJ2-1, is GAGVSQSPSNKVTEKGKDVELRCDPISGHTALYWYRQSLGQGLEFLIYFQGNSAPDKSGLPSDRFSAERTGGSVSTLTIQRTQQEDSAVYLCASSSPDPSSYNEQFFGPGTRLTVL.

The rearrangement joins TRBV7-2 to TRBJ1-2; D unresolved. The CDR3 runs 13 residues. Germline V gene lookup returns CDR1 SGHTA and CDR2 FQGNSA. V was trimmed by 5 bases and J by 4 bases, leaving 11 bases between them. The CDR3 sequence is CASSLDPLYGYTF. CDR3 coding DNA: TGTGCCAGCAGCCTGGACCCGCTCTATGGCTACACCTTC.

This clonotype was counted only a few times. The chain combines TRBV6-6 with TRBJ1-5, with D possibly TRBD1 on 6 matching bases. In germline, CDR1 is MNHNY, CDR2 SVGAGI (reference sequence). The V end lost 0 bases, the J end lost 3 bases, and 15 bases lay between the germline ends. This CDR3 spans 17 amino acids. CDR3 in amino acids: CASSYSLRTADNQPQHF. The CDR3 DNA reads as TGTGCCAGCAGTTACTCGCTGCGGACAGCAGACAATCAGCCCCAGCATTTT.

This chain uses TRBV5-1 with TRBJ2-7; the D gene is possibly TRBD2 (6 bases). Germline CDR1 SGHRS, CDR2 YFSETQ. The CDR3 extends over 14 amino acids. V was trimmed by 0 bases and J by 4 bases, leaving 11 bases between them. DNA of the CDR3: TGCGCCAGCAGCTTGGGCGGGGATCTATACGAGCAGTACTTC. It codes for CASSLGGDLYEQYF.